Each of the 13 T cell receptor beta chains below was sequenced from the same sample in a study of vaccination and CD4 T cells after COVID-19. Treatment noted: roughly 11-day PBMC culture with coronavirus spike peptide pools or control peptides (ViraFEST assay). Researchers used the Oncomine TCR Beta short-read assay to sequence DNA from cultured CD4+ T cells. Via MiXCR, TCRdb re-called the PCR reads, giving one row per CDR3 protein. The sample holds about 14,000 distinct CDR3 sequences, roughly 43% seen once. Their specific antigens are unknown. Material for sequencing was cultured CD4+ T cells from blood. The receptors were gathered from a human donor with COVID-19.

The rearrangement links TRBV12-3 or TRBV12-4 to TRBJ1-5, with D perhaps matching TRBD1 (6 bases). V was cut by 8 bases and J by 2 bases, with 10 bases left in between. The CDR3 loop spans 13 amino acids. CDR3 loop: CASLRTGNQPQHF. CDR3 DNA: TGTGCCAGCCTACGGACAGGCAATCAGCCCCAGCATTTT.

This chain connects TRBV27 to TRBJ1-5; unclear D gene. Between the trimmed V and J ends, which lost 3 bases and 0 bases, there was a span of 15 bases. Germline lookup yields CDR1 MNHEY and CDR2 SMNVEV (reference sequence). The CDR3 covers 17 residues. CDR3 nucleotide sequence: TGTGCCAGCAGTTTGATCTCAGGCCTCTATAGCAATCAGCCCCAGCATTTT. Translating gives CASSLISGLYSNQPQHF.

The rearrangement links TRBV24-1 to TRBJ2-1; 10 nucleotides line up with TRBD2. Per germline, CDR1 KGHDR and CDR2 SFDVKD. The CDR3 length is 12 residues. The V gene end was trimmed by 4 bases and the J gene end by 11 bases; junction bases not matched to a gene: 1. CDR3 residues: CATSELAGKQFF. For the CDR3, the DNA is TGTGCCACCAGTGAACTAGCGGGGAAGCAGTTCTTC.

This clonotype was seen a handful of times. The CDR3 nucleotides read TGTGCCGCCGGTGAAGGGAGTAACCTTAGCAATCAGCCCCAGCATTTT. Its protein product is CAAGEGSNLSNQPQHF. The chain links TRBV10-3 to TRBJ1-5; D remains ambiguous. Trimming shortened V by 11 bases and J by 0 bases, and 20 bases separated the two germline ends. CDR1 and CDR2 (germline): ENHRY, SYGVKD. This CDR3 has 16 amino acids.

This sequence joins TRBV20-1 and TRBJ1-2; a possible D gene is TRBD1 (6 bases). CDR1 and CDR2 from the germline V gene are DFQATT and SNEGSKA (reference sequence). The CDR3 totals 13 residues. Trimming pared 4 bases from V and 5 bases from J, leaving 14 bases between. CDR3 sequence (DNA): TGCAGTGCTACGACAGGAGGGGAATATGGCTACACCTTC. Translating gives CSATTGGEYGYTF.

V usage is TRBV14 and J usage is TRBJ2-2; 8 positions agree with TRBD2. The length of the CDR3 is 17 residues. CDR1 is SGHDN, CDR2 FVKESK, per germline. V trimming: 0 bases; J trimming: 4 bases; junction bases outside the gene matches: 7. The CDR3 DNA follows: TGTGCCAGCAGCCAAGATAGGACTAGCAGGGTCACCGGGGAGCTGTTTTTT. Protein product: CASSQDRTSRVTGELFF.

The V call is TRBV20-1, the J call TRBJ1-2; D call uncertain. CDR3 length: 15 residues. Trimming cost V 0 bases and J 2 bases, with 13 bases left between them. The germline V gene has CDR1 DFQATT and CDR2 SNEGSKA (reference sequence). This CDR3 reads CSARDREDANYGYTF. The DNA for the CDR3 is TGCAGTGCTAGAGACCGGGAGGACGCGAACTATGGCTACACCTTC.

This clonotype came up a few times. V and J are TRBV24-1 and TRBJ2-1, with D possibly being TRBD1 or TRBD2 (6 bases each). Germline CDR1 and CDR2: KGHDR and SFDVKD. With 8 bases removed from V and 8 bases from J, the gap between germline ends came to 18 bases. This CDR3 is 14 amino acids long. DNA for the CDR3: TGTGCCACCATGGGACCTACAGGGAGGCATGAGCAGTTCTTC. Residues: CATMGPTGRHEQFF.

In its sample, this clonotype was seen a few times. This sequence joins TRBV6-2 or TRBV6-3 and TRBJ1-1; D ambiguous. The CDR3 is made up of 12 amino acids. The V and J ends lost 4 bases and 7 bases respectively, with 10 bases between them. Per the germline V gene, CDR1 is MNHEY and CDR2 is SVGEGT. The CDR3 protein is CASSSPGFEAFF. The CDR3 coding sequence is TGTGCCAGCAGTTCTCCGGGTTTTGAAGCTTTCTTT.

This clonotype showed up just a few times. The chain links TRBV6-5 to TRBJ2-7, with TRBD1 matching 9 bases. V trimming: 4 bases; J trimming: 0 bases; junction bases outside the gene matches: 7. Per the germline V gene, CDR1 is MNHEY and CDR2 is SVGAGI. The CDR3 length is 16 residues. Here the CDR3 reads CASSSTGTGSSYEQYF. CDR3 bases: TGTGCCAGCAGTTCCACCGGGACAGGGAGCTCCTACGAGCAGTACTTC.

This clonotype has only a few counts. Here the CDR3 reads CASSLHYSNQPQHF. The CDR3 DNA is TGTGCCAGCAGCCTCCATTATAGCAATCAGCCCCAGCATTTT. The chain carries TRBV7-2 and TRBJ1-5; D gene unclear. Germline values: CDR1 SGHTA, CDR2 FQGNSA. The ends were cut back, 5 bases at V and 0 bases at J, with 8 bases in the middle. The CDR3 is 14 residues long.

This clonotype turned up a few times. The gene calls are TRBV6-1 and TRBJ1-5; 7 positions agree with TRBD1. Germline CDR1 reads MNHNS; CDR2 reads SASEGT. The CDR3 totals 14 residues. Losses at the gene ends were 10 bases for V and 6 bases for J; bases not matched to a gene: 12. This chain's CDR3 is CATNRGTEGQPQHF. Here the CDR3 DNA reads TGTGCCACAAACAGAGGGACAGAGGGTCAGCCCCAGCATTTT.

This clonotype was seen more than once but under ten times. The rearrangement uses TRBV12-3 or TRBV12-4 and TRBJ1-5; D unclear. V was cut by 2 bases and J by 1 base, with 6 bases left in between. The CDR3 runs to 14 residues. This CDR3 is CASSLLNSNQPQHF. The CDR3, as DNA: TGTGCCAGCAGTTTACTGAACAGCAATCAGCCCCAGCATTTT.